Given below is one TCR beta chain in context. The antigen is unknown. V was trimmed by 7 bases and J by 11 bases, leaving 16 bases between them. Germline CDR1 reads MDHEN; CDR2 reads SYDVKM. The CDR3 is 12 residues long. The source of the sample is a study of identical twins. Study-wide points: High-abundance cord blood beta clonotypes had fewer insertions; memory repertoires showed none. Conclusions leaned on cross-sectional statistical analysis and did not track the same donors over time.

After template switching added a universal primer site, the resulting cDNA carried unique molecular identifiers. One entry per CDR3 protein, called by TCRdb with MiXCR from the 5' RACE reads. Found here are 250,000 or so distinct CDR3 sequences, about 13% of them singletons; the top ten hold around 4%. Healthy Caucasian donors formed the entire cohort. The sample was also linked to a second study, of yellow fever vaccine responses in identical twins.

This chain connects TRBV28 to TRBJ2-3, with D unclear. What was sequenced was memory (CD45RO+) T cells sorted from blood. This TCR came from a woman under 30 in good health. The CDR3 reads CASMSNLAGQYF. The CDR3 DNA reads as TGTGCCAGCATGAGCAATTTAGCAGGGCAGTATTTT.